These 23 T cell receptor beta chains originate from one sample sequenced in a study of T cell responses to AZD1222 COVID-19 vaccine. This table comes from immunoSEQ multiplex PCR, and its TCRdb copy is limited to in-frame clones, with some not included. Of approximately 120,000 clones in the sample, 88% were seen once. The sequencing here drew on peripheral blood, taken on day 0 of AZD1222 vaccination. Receptor source: an adult in good health.

The rearrangement uses TRBV19 and TRBJ2-2; 12 bases fit TRBD2. CDR3 length equals 19 residues. Germline assignment: CDR1 LNHDA and CDR2 SQIVND (reference sequence). V shed 5 bases and J 4 bases; nucleotides not matched to a gene: 14. In DNA, the CDR3 is TGTGCCAGTAGTTCACCGTCTCTAGCGGGGGGGCTGCTCACCGGGGAGCTGTTTTTT. It encodes CASSSPSLAGGLLTGELFF.

The chain couples TRBV6-2 or TRBV6-3 to TRBJ2-1, with unresolved D. Trimming stripped 6 bases from V and 4 bases from J, with 10 bases between. This CDR3 contains 13 residues. Germline V lookup: CDR1 MNHEY, CDR2 SVGEGT. The CDR3 protein is CASSPQAYNEQFF. Written as DNA, the CDR3 is TGTGCCAGCAGCCCTCAGGCGTACAATGAGCAGTTCTTC.

V is TRBV28 and J is TRBJ2-5, with D perhaps matching TRBD2 (7 bases). The CDR3 is 17 amino acids. V dropped 5 bases and J dropped 3 bases, with 22 bases sitting between them. The germline CDR1 and CDR2 sequences are MDHEN and SYDVKM. CDR3 nucleotides: TGTGCCAGCAGTCTCCCGGCGGGGGCGACAGGCGAAGAGACCCAGTACTTC. Translated: CASSLPAGATGEETQYF.

The chain is built from TRBV12-3 or TRBV12-4 and TRBJ1-5; the D gene is possibly TRBD1 (5 bases). V lost 10 bases and J 16 bases, leaving 23 bases between the germline ends. The CDR3 is 12 residues long. CDR3 loop: CATGGDEGPKHF. In DNA form, the CDR3 reads TGTGCCACCGGCGGGGACGAGGGACCTAAACATTTT.

The rearrangement links TRBV6-2 or TRBV6-3 to TRBJ2-7; D possibly corresponds to TRBD2 (7 bases). This CDR3 is 14 amino acids long. Trimming shortened V by 8 bases and J by 5 bases, and 19 bases separated the two germline ends. Germline CDR1 is MNHEY and CDR2 is SVGEGT. The CDR3 region has the DNA TGTGCCAGCCGTTGGAGGGGGGGGAGGAACGAGCAGTACTTC. Translated: CASRWRGGRNEQYF.

The chain uses TRBV4-3 and TRBJ2-7; 8 positions match TRBD2. Germline V gene sequence: CDR1 LGHNA, CDR2 YSLEER. This CDR3 comprises 17 residues. The J segment lost 1 base and the V segment lost 0 bases, leaving 8 bases of the junction unmatched. The CDR3 sequence: CASSQEMSGSFSYEQYF. The CDR3 DNA follows: TGCGCCAGCAGCCAAGAAATGAGCGGGAGCTTTTCCTACGAGCAGTACTTC.

This clone was recorded once. V gene TRBV24-1 combines with J gene TRBJ2-3; no definite D call. The CDR3 runs to 13 residues. Trimming shortened V by 7 bases and J by 2 bases, and 9 bases separated the two germline ends. Germline CDR1 reads KGHDR; CDR2 reads SFDVKD. CDR3 nucleotides: TGTGCCACCAGACCCTCTGCCACAGATACGCAGTATTTT. Amino acid sequence: CATRPSATDTQYF.

The chain has TRBV6-6 and TRBJ1-3, with D unresolved. CDR3 length equals 15 residues. V gave up 0 bases and J gave up 8 bases, with 14 bases separating them. CDR1 is MNHNY and CDR2 is SVGAGI in the germline V gene (reference sequence). The CDR3 DNA follows: TGTGCCAGCAGTTACTCGAGAGGGCGGGGAGACACCATATATTTT. It encodes CASSYSRGRGDTIYF.

The chain joins TRBV12-5 to TRBJ1-4, with D possibly matching TRBD1 (5 bases). The germline V gene encodes CDR1 LGHNT and CDR2 FRNRAP. Trimming removed 0 bases at V and 0 bases at J, with 20 bases between. This CDR3 spans 20 amino acids. CDR3 coding DNA: TGTGCTAGTGGTTTGGTACCCCAGGGCGGTCTTTTTGCAACTAATGAAAAACTGTTTTTT. This gives the protein CASGLVPQGGLFATNEKLFF. Variable domain in full (rest from reference TRBV12-5 and TRBJ1-4): DARVTQTPRHKVTEMGQEVTMRCQPILGHNTVFWYRQTMMQGLELLAYFRNRAPLDDSGMPKDRFSAEMPDATLATLKIQPSEPRDSAVYFCASGLVPQGGLFATNEKLFFGSGTQLSVL.

The chain recombines TRBV19 with TRBJ2-2, with 7 bases lining up with TRBD1. The CDR3 consists of 15 residues. Germline assignment: CDR1 LNHDA and CDR2 SQIVND (reference sequence). The ends lost 3 bases at V and 7 bases at J; junction bases unmatched: 8. Here the CDR3 DNA reads TGTGCCAGTAGTATGGAACAGGGGACGGACGGGGAGCTGTTTTTT. Protein sequence: CASSMEQGTDGELFF.

CDR3 DNA: TGTGCCAGCAGCGTAGCCGGGGGCAGTCCCTCCTACGAGCAGTACTTC. Its translation is CASSVAGGSPSYEQYF. The V gene is TRBV9, the J gene TRBJ2-7; D assignment may be TRBD1 or TRBD2 (6 bases each). The CDR3 is 16 residues long. Trimming stripped 0 bases from V and 0 bases from J, with 13 bases between. Germline values: CDR1 SGDLS, CDR2 YYNGEE. Filled out from reference TRBV9 and TRBJ2-7, the complete variable domain reads DSGVTQTPKHLITATGQRVTLRCSPRSGDLSVYWYQQSLDQGLQFLIQYYNGEERAKGNILERFSAQQFPDLHSELNLSSLELGDSALYFCASSVAGGSPSYEQYFGPGTRLTVT.

The chain links TRBV18 to TRBJ1-2; no definite D call. The CDR3 has 14 amino acids. With 3 bases removed from V and 2 bases from J, the gap between germline ends came to 10 bases. Germline V gene data show CDR1 as KGHSH and CDR2 as LQKENI. Written as DNA, the CDR3 is TGTGCCAGCTCACCTAGTCAGGACAACTATGGCTACACCTTC. Translation gives CASSPSQDNYGYTF.

The V gene is TRBV15, the J gene TRBJ1-2; D may be TRBD1 (6 bases). The CDR3 loop spans 15 amino acids. Germline assignment: CDR1 LNHNV and CDR2 YYDKDF (reference sequence). V lost 0 bases, J lost 8 bases, and 16 bases lay in between. The CDR3 spells CATSRDSTGSYGYTF. The CDR3 region has the DNA TGTGCCACCAGCAGAGATTCAACAGGGAGTTACGGCTACACCTTC.

V is TRBV5-1 and J is TRBJ2-4; the D gene is possibly TRBD2 (6 bases). Germline loops: CDR1 SGHRS, CDR2 YFSETQ. CDR3 size: 15 residues. V was shortened by 4 bases and J by 6 bases, with 17 bases between the two germline ends. This chain's CDR3 is CASSPALARGNIQYF. DNA for the CDR3: TGCGCCAGCAGCCCTGCCCTAGCGCGGGGAAACATTCAGTACTTC.

The gene calls are TRBV19 and TRBJ2-7; D is uncertain. Germline CDR1 is LNHDA and CDR2 is SQIVND (reference sequence). Deletions cut 6 bases from V and 2 bases from J, with 8 bases between. The CDR3 runs 12 residues. The CDR3 loop reads CASSHGTYEQYF. CDR3 sequence (DNA): TGTGCCAGTAGCCACGGAACCTACGAGCAGTACTTC.

V gene TRBV19 combines with J gene TRBJ1-1; D is possibly TRBD1 (6 bases). Germline V gene data show CDR1 as LNHDA and CDR2 as SQIVND (reference sequence). V lost 7 bases to trimming and J lost 7 bases, with 19 bases between them. The CDR3 spans 14 residues. The CDR3 protein is CASTHGNGGGEAFF. The CDR3 DNA sequence: TGTGCCAGTACCCATGGGAACGGGGGCGGTGAAGCTTTCTTT.

V gene TRBV5-4 combines with J gene TRBJ1-5; the D gene is possibly TRBD1 (6 bases). Trimming pared 2 bases from V and 4 bases from J, leaving 7 bases between. CDR1 is SGHNT, CDR2 YYREEE, per germline (reference sequence). CDR3 length equals 13 residues. CDR3 in amino acids: CASSFQGNQPQHF. CDR3 nucleotides: TGTGCCAGCAGCTTCCAGGGGAATCAGCCCCAGCATTTT. The entire variable domain, with the rest obtained from reference TRBV5-4 and TRBJ1-5, is as follows: ETGVTQSPTHLIKTRGQQVTLRCSSQSGHNTVSWYQQALGQGPQFIFQYYREEENGRGNFPPRFSGLQFPNYSSELNVNALELDDSALYLCASSFQGNQPQHFGDGTRLSIL.

The rearrangement links TRBV4-3 to TRBJ1-1; maybe TRBD1 (5 bases). The V end was cut by 0 bases, the J end by 6 bases, with 11 bases between. The CDR3 spans 14 residues. From germline, CDR1 is LGHNA and CDR2 YSLEER. The CDR3 protein is CASSQDYGAAEAFF. In DNA form, the CDR3 reads TGCGCCAGCAGCCAAGACTATGGGGCCGCTGAAGCTTTCTTT.

The rearrangement uses TRBV25-1 and TRBJ2-7, with 10 bases identical to TRBD1. The V gene end was trimmed by 6 bases and the J gene end by 3 bases; junction bases not matched to a gene: 8. This CDR3 contains 15 residues. Germline CDR1 is MGHDK and CDR2 is SYGVNS. The CDR3 reads CASSARTGGGYEQYF. In DNA, the CDR3 is TGTGCCAGCAGCGCGAGGACAGGGGGGGGCTACGAGCAGTACTTC.

This clone turned up a few times. V and J are TRBV29-1 and TRBJ1-2; D perhaps matches TRBD1 (5 bases). The CDR3 spans 14 residues. Trimming took off 0 bases at V and 6 bases at J, with 14 bases between the two ends. In germline, CDR1 is SQVTM, CDR2 ANQGSEA. Written as DNA, the CDR3 is TGCAGCGTTGAAGAGCCGGACAAGCCCCATGGCTACACCTTC. Translated, it gives CSVEEPDKPHGYTF. Variable domain in full (rest from reference TRBV29-1 and TRBJ1-2): SAVISQKPSRDICQRGTSLTIQCQVDSQVTMMFWYRQQPGQSLTLIATANQGSEATYESGFVIDKFPISRPNLTFSTLTVSNMSPEDSSIYLCSVEEPDKPHGYTFGSGTRLTVV.

The chain couples TRBV5-1 to TRBJ1-3; a possible D gene is TRBD1 (6 bases). Looked up from germline, CDR1 is SGHRS and CDR2 is YFSETQ. The V gene lost 1 base and the J gene lost 4 bases, with 9 bases spanning the gap. The CDR3 covers 14 residues. Here the CDR3 DNA reads TGCGCCAGCAGCTTGACAGGGAAGGGAAACACCATATATTTT. This encodes CASSLTGKGNTIYF.

This chain links TRBV3-1 (or the pseudogene TRBV3-2) with TRBJ2-7; no definite D call. Trimming removed 0 bases at V and 3 bases at J, with 15 bases between. In germline, CDR1 is LGHDT, CDR2 YNNKEL (reference sequence). CDR3 length: 16 amino acids. CDR3 region: CASSQDRPSMIYEQYF. For the CDR3, the DNA is TGTGCCAGCAGCCAAGATCGTCCAAGCATGATCTACGAGCAGTACTTC.

The gene calls are TRBV7-8 and TRBJ2-1, with a possible D match to TRBD1 (5 bases). This CDR3 contains 16 residues. The V end was cut by 0 bases, the J end by 7 bases, with 16 bases between. Germline CDR1 SGHVS, CDR2 FQNEAQ. CDR3 protein: CASSLAGRTLGNEQFF. The CDR3 DNA reads TGTGCCAGCAGCTTAGCGGGGCGAACCTTGGGGAATGAGCAGTTCTTC.